A selection of T cell receptor beta chains follows, all from one sample in a study of blood T cell repertoires in COVID-19. TCRdb's copy holds only in-frame clones and misses some; the assay was immunoSEQ multiplex PCR. The sample contains approximately 490,000 clones, about 88% of which appear only once. The sequencing sample was made of PBMCs or T cells enriched from blood (not recorded which). These receptors were collected from a woman aged 55-69 years who had recovered from COVID-19. Each CDR3 is given with its conserved first and last residue. The D gene is left open where the match is weak. Only some rows state a clone size, as once, few, many or a class for expanded clones.

TRBD2	NA	TRBV5-1	TRBJ2-3	TGCGCCAGCAGCACTCTAGCGGGGGGCACAGATACGCAGTATTTT	CASSTLAGGTDTQYF
TRBD2	once	TRBV6-5	TRBJ2-7	TGTGCCAGCAGTTCTGAAGCGGGGGGTTCCTACGAGCAGTACTTC	CASSSEAGGSYEQYF
NA	NA	TRBV10-3	TRBJ2-7	TGTGCCATCAGTGAGTCGGACAGCCGAAGCTACGAGCAGTACTTC	CAISESDSRSYEQYF
TRBD1	NA	TRBV27	TRBJ1-5	TGTGCCAGCAGACAGGGGACAAGCAATCAGCCCCAGCATTTT	CASRQGTSNQPQHF
NA	NA	TRBV11-3	TRBJ2-1	TGTGCCAGCAGCTTAGGGTTGTGGCGGGGGCGTAATGAGCAGTTCTTC	CASSLGLWRGRNEQFF
TRBD1	NA	TRBV9	TRBJ1-1	TGTGCCAGCAGCGTAGAGGGCAGGGGGCGAACTGAAGCTTTCTTT	CASSVEGRGRTEAFF
TRBD1	NA	TRBV6-5	TRBJ1-3	TGTGCCAGCAGGGCACCAGGGGGCTCTGGAAACACCATATATTTT	CASRAPGGSGNTIYF
NA	NA	TRBV5-4	TRBJ2-7	TGTGCCAGCAGCTTCGGGGGGCCGGGGGAGCAGTACTTC	CASSFGGPGEQYF
TRBD1	NA	TRBV5-1	TRBJ2-1	TGCGCCAGCAGCTGGCAGGGGGCCCTCTACAATGAGCAGTTCTTC	CASSWQGALYNEQFF
TRBD1	NA	TRBV7-2	TRBJ1-1	TGTGCCAGCAGCAGACGACAGGGGGCGCGGGACACTGAAGCTTTCTTT	CASSRRQGARDTEAFF
TRBD1	NA	TRBV5-1	TRBJ2-3	TGCGCCAGCAAACAGGGGCCAGGTAGATCAGATACGCAGTATTTT	CASKQGPGRSDTQYF
TRBD2	NA	TRBV7-8	TRBJ2-7	TGTGCCAGCAGCTTAGGGCTAGCGGGGGTATACGAGCAGTACTTC	CASSLGLAGVYEQYF
NA	NA	TRBV2	TRBJ1-1	TGTGCCAGCAGTGAAAGTCGGGCGGGGGGCGCCGGAGCTTTCTTT	CASSESRAGGAGAFF
TRBD1	NA	TRBV15	TRBJ1-6	TGTGCCACCAGCAGAGAACTGGGGAGGACAGGGGAGTCACCCCTCCACTTT	CATSRELGRTGESPLHF
TRBD2	NA	TRBV10-3	TRBJ2-1	TGTGCCATCAGTTTACGGGGGGGGAATGAGCAGTTCTTC	CAISLRGGNEQFF
NA	NA	TRBV5-6	TRBJ2-1	TGTGCCAGCAGCTTGGTTGAGCGGCTGGAGCAGTTCTTC	CASSLVERLEQFF
NA	once	TRBV9	TRBJ2-3	TGTGCCAGCAGCGCAGGGTATGATACGCAGTATTTT	CASSAGYDTQYF
NA	NA	TRBV6-4	TRBJ2-5	TGTGCCAGCAGTGACTCGAGGAAGGGGCCGTCAAAAGAGACCCAGTACTTC	CASSDSRKGPSKETQYF
NA	NA	TRBV7-8	TRBJ1-1	TGTGCCAGCAGCTTAGTCCGCACAGGGAGCACTGAAGCTTTCTTT	CASSLVRTGSTEAFF
TRBD1	NA	TRBV2	TRBJ2-6	TGTGCCAGCAGTGAAGGGACAGGGGTTACTGGGGCCAACGTCCTGACTTTC	CASSEGTGVTGANVLTF